This T cell receptor beta chain stems from a study of CD8+CD57+ T cells in acquired aplastic anemia. Of note for this clonotype: Its target is unknown. Mismatch with germline at one junction end may stem from a read error.

The germline CDR1 and CDR2 sequences are MNHNS and SASEGT. CDR3 length: 14 residues. General study results and limits: Common to patients and controls were twenty-nine CD8+ CDR3 sequences.

TCR beta VDJ combinations and CDR3 sequences were profiled from genomic DNA. TCRdb reprocessed the reads with MiXCR, giving one entry per CDR3 protein. The data contain 35,000 to 45,000 distinct CDR3 sequences, approximately 71% of them singletons. This chain uses TRBV6-1 with TRBJ1-6; 7 bases are a match to TRBD1. The specimen was sorted CD4+, CD8+, or CD8+CD57+ T cells (not recorded which) from PBMCs. The sequence derives from a human donor in good health, serving as a control. This chain's CDR3 is CASNTGVAGSPPHF. The CDR3 DNA is TGTGCCAGCAACACAGGGGTTGCAGGTTCACCCCCCCACTTT.